This TCR beta chain comes out of a study of cytomegalovirus exposure and HLA in healthy donors. Study in general: Earlier results showed roughly 110 million unique TCR beta sequences derived from roughly 200 million T cells.

PCR primers comprised 60 Vbeta and 13 Jbeta primers. Method: immunoSEQ multiplex PCR; TCRdb's copy keeps in-frame clones and lacks some. In the table there are 140,000 to 150,000 clones, around 70% of which are singletons. CDR3 length equals 18 residues. The germline V gene has CDR1 SGHNT and CDR2 YENEEA. V was trimmed by 0 bases and J by 5 bases, leaving 20 bases between them. This clone was recorded once. Sequenced: PBMCs. This sequence joins TRBV11-3 and TRBJ2-1, with D possibly matching TRBD2 (5 bases). The clonotype was recovered from a man aged 35-49 years in good health and CMV-seronegative. The CDR3 DNA follows: TGTGCCAGCAGCTTAGACTCGACGGGGATAGCCGCTAACAATGAGCAGTTCTTC. It specifies CASSLDSTGIAANNEQFF.